This entry lists 26 T cell receptor beta chains sequenced from one sample in a study of cytotoxic CD8 clonotypes in ibrutinib-treated CLL. Data came from immunoSEQ multiplex PCR; TCRdb stores just in-frame clones and leaves some out. The data contain approximately 280,000 clones, 76% of them singletons. The input for sequencing was PBMCs, taken at disease progression, from a patient treated with ibrutinib. These receptors originate from a human donor with chronic lymphocytic leukemia.

The chain combines TRBV7-9 with TRBJ2-1; D is undetermined. V gave up 5 bases and J gave up 6 bases, with 11 bases separating them. This CDR3 spans 13 amino acids. The V gene's germline CDR1 is SEHNR and CDR2 FQNEAQ (reference sequence). CDR3 nucleotide sequence: TGTGCCAGCAGCCGCTCAGCAGGCAATGAGCAGTTCTTC. Translated: CASSRSAGNEQFF.

The chain combines TRBV19 with TRBJ2-5, with D perhaps TRBD1 (5 bases). Between the trimmed V and J ends, which lost 0 bases and 4 bases, there was a span of 12 bases. The CDR3 extends over 15 amino acids. Germline V lookup: CDR1 LNHDA, CDR2 SQIVND (reference sequence). The CDR3 spells CASSIEAGKAETQYF. The CDR3 DNA follows: TGTGCCAGTAGTATAGAGGCAGGGAAAGCAGAGACCCAGTACTTC. The variable domain in full, completed from reference TRBV19 and TRBJ2-5, reads DGGITQSPKYLFRKEGQNVTLSCEQNLNHDAMYWYRQDPGQGLRLIYYSQIVNDFQKGDIAEGYSVSREKKESFPLTVTSAQKNPTAFYLCASSIEAGKAETQYFGPGTRLLVL.

The chain is built from TRBV4-1 and TRBJ2-5; TRBD1 matches 8 bases. Trimming removed 4 bases from V and 5 bases from J; junction bases left unmatched: 3. The CDR3 covers 13 residues. The germline V gene encodes CDR1 MGHRA and CDR2 YSYEKL. The CDR3 sequence: CASSLRGRETQYF. CDR3 sequence (DNA): TGCGCCAGCAGCCTCAGGGGGCGGGAGACCCAGTACTTC.

V is TRBV5-1 and J is TRBJ1-2; D unclear. Germline V gene sequence: CDR1 SGHRS, CDR2 YFSETQ. Trimming pared 2 bases from V and 0 bases from J, leaving 8 bases between. The CDR3 extends over 14 amino acids. This chain's CDR3 is CASSFYGSNYGYTF. Here the CDR3 DNA reads TGCGCCAGCAGCTTTTACGGTTCTAACTATGGCTACACCTTC.

V gene TRBV7-9 combines with J gene TRBJ2-1; no clear D gene. The ends were cut back, 8 bases at V and 4 bases at J, with 12 bases in the middle. This CDR3 region has 13 residues. Germline CDR1 SEHNR, CDR2 FQNEAQ (reference sequence). CDR3 in amino acids: CASWVVGYNEQFF. CDR3 nucleotides: TGTGCCAGCTGGGTCGTAGGATACAATGAGCAGTTCTTC.

J is TRBJ1-4 and V is TRBV2; TRBD1 might be the D (5 bases). CDR1 SNHLY and CDR2 FYNNEI come from the germline V gene. Trimming removed 6 bases from V and 10 bases from J, with 15 bases in between. This CDR3 has 13 amino acids. CDR3 sequence reads: CASRGPGEVKLFF. In DNA form, the CDR3 reads TGTGCCAGCAGGGGACCCGGCGAGGTAAAACTGTTTTTT. The variable domain in full, with the rest retrieved from reference TRBV2 and TRBJ1-4, is EPEVTQTPSHQVTQMGQEVILRCVPISNHLYFYWYRQILGQKVEFLVSFYNNEISEKSEIFDDQFSVERPDGSNFTLKIRSTKLEDSAMYFCASRGPGEVKLFFGSGTQLSVL.

V usage is TRBV29-1 and J usage is TRBJ2-3; perhaps D is TRBD1 or TRBD2 (5 bases each). The CDR3 totals 16 residues. The germline V and J ends were trimmed by 6 bases and 2 bases, with 21 bases remaining between them. In germline, CDR1 is SQVTM, CDR2 ANQGSEA. The CDR3 nucleotides read TGCAGCGTGGGACGTAAAAAAGGGGAAATCACAGATACGCAGTATTTT. This encodes CSVGRKKGEITDTQYF.

The rearrangement uses TRBV10-1 and TRBJ2-3; TRBD2 aligns across 9 bases. The CDR3 is made up of 16 amino acids. V lost 2 bases, J lost 9 bases, and 12 bases stayed unmatched. The germline V gene has CDR1 WNHNN and CDR2 SYGVQD (reference sequence). The CDR3 coding sequence is TGCGCCAGCAGTGAGAGCCCTAGCGGGGTGGGGGCAACGCAGTATTTT. Translating gives CASSESPSGVGATQYF.

The genes are TRBV6-1 and TRBJ2-6; no clear D gene. CDR1 and CDR2 from the germline V gene are MNHNS and SASEGT. V was shortened by 7 bases and J by 3 bases, with 4 bases between the two germline ends. The CDR3 loop spans 12 amino acids. This CDR3 reads CASTGGANVLTF. The CDR3 DNA is TGTGCCAGCACGGGTGGGGCCAACGTCCTGACTTTC.

The table lists this clone with a few counts. CDR3 in DNA: TGTGCCAGCAGGGACGGGACAGGGCCCACCGGGGAGCTGTTTTTT. It translates to CASRDGTGPTGELFF. The V gene is TRBV6-6, the J gene TRBJ2-2; TRBD1 matches 9 bases. Germline CDR1 is MNHNY and CDR2 is SVGAGI (reference sequence). The CDR3 spans 15 residues. Unmatched junction bases numbered 6, after V lost 6 bases and J lost 4 bases.

The CDR3 here is CASSGLAGGPSTDTQYF. The CDR3 nucleotides are TGTGCCAGCAGTGGACTAGCGGGAGGGCCTAGCACAGATACGCAGTATTTT. The gene calls are TRBV2 and TRBJ2-3; TRBD2 matches 14 bases. Germline assignment: CDR1 SNHLY and CDR2 FYNNEI. There are 17 residues in the CDR3. The V gene end was trimmed by 4 bases and the J gene end by 0 bases; junction bases not matched to a gene: 3.

The chain employs TRBV4-3 and TRBJ2-1, with 7 bases aligning to TRBD2. The ends lost 0 bases at V and 2 bases at J; junction bases unmatched: 19. From germline, CDR1 is LGHNA and CDR2 YSLEER. The CDR3 has 21 amino acids. This chain's CDR3 is CASSQDGATDGGLGPYNEQFF. CDR3 in DNA: TGCGCCAGCAGCCAAGATGGGGCAACCGACGGTGGACTAGGCCCCTACAATGAGCAGTTCTTC.

There are a few counts of this clone. V is TRBV27 and J is TRBJ2-1; possibly TRBD1 for D (5 bases). V gave up 1 base and J gave up 8 bases, with 9 bases separating them. The CDR3 loop spans 13 amino acids. From germline, CDR1 is MNHEY and CDR2 SMNVEV (reference sequence). Here the CDR3 reads CASSLYRLDEQFF. The CDR3 DNA sequence: TGTGCCAGCAGTTTATACAGGTTGGATGAGCAGTTCTTC.

The rearrangement uses TRBV6-5 and TRBJ1-1; D is perhaps TRBD1 (6 bases). V gave up 8 bases and J gave up 4 bases, with 14 bases separating them. The CDR3 totals 13 residues. Germline values: CDR1 MNHEY, CDR2 SVGAGI. The CDR3 is CASLQGFGTEAFF. CDR3 nucleotides: TGTGCCAGCCTACAGGGTTTTGGCACTGAAGCTTTCTTT.

J is TRBJ1-1 and V is TRBV7-6; D is unresolved. This CDR3 has 18 residues. The V end was cut by 1 base, the J end by 1 base, with 19 bases between. In germline, CDR1 is SGHVS, CDR2 FNYEAQ. Here the CDR3 DNA reads TGTGCCAGCAGCTTAGGAGCCGATGACCCCCTAGGGAACACTGAAGCTTTCTTT. Translating gives CASSLGADDPLGNTEAFF.

There are a few counts of this clone. The rearrangement links TRBV5-1 to TRBJ1-3; 12 bases match TRBD1. V dropped 4 bases and J dropped 3; count of bases not matched to a gene: 2. The germline V gene has CDR1 SGHRS and CDR2 YFSETQ. CDR3 length equals 15 residues. The CDR3 is CASSRDRGLGNTIYF. CDR3 nucleotide sequence: TGCGCCAGCAGCCGGGACAGGGGGCTTGGAAACACCATATATTTT.

The rearrangement links TRBV11-2 to TRBJ1-1; tentatively, D is TRBD1 (5 bases). CDR3 size: 17 residues. Trimming took 0 bases from V and 3 from J, leaving 17 bases between them. The germline CDR1 and CDR2 sequences are SGHAT and FQNNGV. CDR3 DNA sequence: TGTGCCAGCAGCTTAGAAGGCTTCTACAAGGGGCACACTGAAGCTTTCTTT. Translating it yields CASSLEGFYKGHTEAFF.

This chain connects TRBV25-1 to TRBJ1-1, with D hard to call. Per the germline V gene, CDR1 is MGHDK and CDR2 is SYGVNS. Trimming left V 4 bases short and J 7 bases short, with 10 bases between. The CDR3 extends over 12 amino acids. The CDR3 loop reads CASSADGDEAFF. The CDR3 region has the DNA TGTGCCAGCAGTGCGGACGGAGATGAAGCTTTCTTT.

The chain employs TRBV9 and TRBJ1-6; 8 bases are a match to TRBD1. CDR1 is SGDLS and CDR2 is YYNGEE in the germline V gene. The CDR3 runs to 15 residues. With V trimmed by 3 bases and J by 7 bases, 6 bases remained unmatched. The CDR3 sequence: CASSARQGLNSPLHF. In DNA form, the CDR3 reads TGTGCCAGCAGCGCCCGACAGGGGCTAAATTCACCCCTCCACTTT.

The J gene is TRBJ2-7, the V gene TRBV7-6; no reliable D call. CDR3 length: 14 residues. The germline CDR1 and CDR2 sequences are SGHVS and FNYEAQ. V lost 0 bases to trimming and J lost 4 bases, with 10 bases between them. CDR3 sequence reads: CASSLATSSYEQYF. In nucleotides, the CDR3 is TGTGCCAGCAGCTTAGCTACATCGTCTTACGAGCAGTACTTC.

The gene calls are TRBV28 and TRBJ2-7, with 7 nucleotides matching TRBD1. V shed 2 bases, J shed 11 bases, and the junction held 6 bases outside the gene matches. CDR3 size: 12 residues. Germline CDR1 reads MDHEN; CDR2 reads SYDVKM. The CDR3 DNA is TGTGCCAGCAGTTTAACCCAAGGACAGGAGTACTTC. Its translation is CASSLTQGQEYF.

This chain links TRBV9 with TRBJ2-7, with D possibly TRBD2 on 6 matching bases. Trimming removed 7 bases from V and 0 bases from J, with 14 bases in between. The CDR3 is 14 residues long. Germline V lookup: CDR1 SGDLS, CDR2 YYNGEE. The CDR3 coding sequence is TGTGCCAGCTCAGTAGCGGATGGCTCCTACGAGCAGTACTTC. It encodes CASSVADGSYEQYF.

The rearrangement joins TRBV4-1 to TRBJ2-7; D is ambiguous. V was shortened by 1 base and J by 2 bases, with 12 bases between the two germline ends. The CDR3 runs 15 residues. CDR1 and CDR2 from the germline V gene are MGHRA and YSYEKL. In nucleotides, the CDR3 is TGCGCCAGCAGCCAAGTCATTAGAGGACCCTACGAGCAGTACTTC. It is translated as CASSQVIRGPYEQYF.

The CDR3 here is CASSPSLGGGLRDTQYF. Here the CDR3 DNA reads TGCGCCAGCAGCCCCTCCTTAGGCGGGGGGCTCAGGGATACGCAGTATTTT. The rearrangement joins TRBV4-3 to TRBJ2-3; 8 bases line up with TRBD2. There are 17 residues in the CDR3. The junction had 15 bases not matched to a gene; V was cut back by 4 bases and J by 6 bases. CDR1 and CDR2 (germline): LGHNA, YSLEER.

The rearrangement links TRBV11-2 to TRBJ1-2, with 9 bases that match TRBD1. The CDR3 spans 16 residues. V dropped 5 bases and J dropped 6; count of bases not matched to a gene: 13. Germline assignment: CDR1 SGHAT and CDR2 FQNNGV. DNA for the CDR3: TGTGCCAGCAGCCCCCTACAGGGGGCGCGTTCGAATGGCTACACCTTC. Translation: CASSPLQGARSNGYTF.

The chain combines TRBV5-1 with TRBJ2-7, with D unclear. Germline CDR1 reads SGHRS; CDR2 reads YFSETQ. V was cut by 1 base and J by 0 bases, with 14 bases left in between. The CDR3 runs to 16 residues. CDR3: CASSLRYLGSSYEQYF. The CDR3 coding sequence is TGCGCCAGCAGCTTGAGGTATCTTGGCAGCTCCTACGAGCAGTACTTC.